The 27 T cell receptor beta chains below all came from one sample that was sequenced in a study of Graves' ophthalmopathy and Graves' hyperthyroidism. The study amplified TCR beta CDR3 regions using RNA transcripts. The authors performed first-round RT-PCR with HTBI primers and then a second-round multiplex PCR. From the multiplex PCR reads, TCRdb called clonotypes with MiXCR, one entry per CDR3 protein. The sample has roughly 610,000 distinct CDR3 sequences, about 20% seen once. The sequencing input was peripheral blood. The receptors come from a woman between 18 and 29 years old with stable Graves' hyperthyroidism. Some clones in this sample may be carry-over from other donors' samples.

This clonotype was seen repeatedly, ten times or more. The chain combines TRBV29-1 with TRBJ2-5, with D tentatively TRBD2 (5 bases). V was cut by 7 bases and J by 5 bases, with 11 bases left in between. The germline V gene has CDR1 SQVTM and CDR2 ANQGSEA. The CDR3 runs 11 residues. The CDR3 protein is CSAIDYETQYF. The CDR3 nucleotides are TGCAGCGCCATAGACTACGAGACCCAGTACTTC.

This clonotype came up many times. The V gene is TRBV20-1, the J gene TRBJ1-1; D remains unclear. This CDR3 has 14 amino acids. The V end was cut by 2 bases, the J end by 1 base, with 11 bases between. The germline gives CDR1 DFQATT, CDR2 SNEGSKA (reference sequence). The CDR3 here is CSARPGSPNTEAFF. The DNA for the CDR3 is TGCAGTGCTAGACCCGGTAGTCCGAACACTGAAGCTTTCTTT.

This clonotype was seen repeatedly, ten times or more. V usage is TRBV12-3 or TRBV12-4 and J usage is TRBJ1-1, with D perhaps TRBD1 (6 bases). V shed 1 base and J shed 0 bases, with 15 bases lying between them. This CDR3 is built from 17 residues. For the CDR3, the DNA is TGTGCCAGCAGTTTAGACAACCTGGGACATATGAACACTGAAGCTTTCTTT. Translated, it gives CASSLDNLGHMNTEAFF.

This clonotype showed up many times. V gene TRBV20-1 combines with J gene TRBJ2-5; the match to TRBD1 covers 10 bases. Germline loops: CDR1 DFQATT, CDR2 SNEGSKA (reference sequence). The V segment lost 1 base and the J segment 5 bases; nucleotides outside the gene matches: 1. The CDR3 is 13 amino acids. For the CDR3, the DNA is TGCAGTGCTAGAGGGACAGGGGGTGAGACCCAGTACTTC. Protein product: CSARGTGGETQYF.

This clonotype was detected many times. The rearrangement joins TRBV12-3 or TRBV12-4 to TRBJ1-5, with D unresolved. V gave up 5 bases and J gave up 4 bases, with 6 bases separating them. There are 12 residues in the CDR3. The DNA of the CDR3 is TGTGCCAGCAGTCCCGTAAATCAGCCCCAGCATTTT. It is translated as CASSPVNQPQHF.

This clonotype was observed at least ten times. CDR3 amino acids: CASSYSFGLAGADYEQYF. The CDR3 coding sequence is TGTGCCAGCAGTTACTCGTTTGGACTAGCGGGGGCCGACTACGAGCAGTACTTC. The chain is built from TRBV6-2 or TRBV6-3 and TRBJ2-7; 13 nucleotides agree with TRBD2. Germline trimming cut 0 bases from V and 3 bases from J; bases unmatched to any gene: 8. This CDR3 comprises 18 residues. CDR1 is MNHEY and CDR2 is SVGEGT in the germline V gene.

This clonotype was seen a few times. V and J are TRBV9 and TRBJ2-7; D is undetermined. With 0 bases removed from V and 5 bases from J, the gap between germline ends came to 9 bases. Germline loops: CDR1 SGDLS, CDR2 YYNGEE. The CDR3 length is 13 residues. DNA of the CDR3: TGTGCCAGCAGCGTAGAGGAGTCCGACGAGCAGTACGTC. It encodes CASSVEESDEQYV.

This clonotype was counted at least ten times. The CDR3 coding sequence is TGTGCCACCAGTGACGGTTATAGCAATCAGCCCCAGCATTTT. Residues: CATSDGYSNQPQHF. This sequence joins TRBV24-1 and TRBJ1-5; no clear D. The ends were cut back, 4 bases at V and 0 bases at J, with 6 bases in the middle. The CDR3 totals 14 residues. CDR1 is KGHDR, CDR2 SFDVKD, per germline.

This clonotype was found a few times. The chain combines TRBV12-3 or TRBV12-4 with TRBJ1-2; 8 bases are a match to TRBD1. With V trimmed by 5 bases and J by 7 bases, 6 bases remained unmatched. The CDR3 extends over 13 amino acids. The CDR3 bases are TGTGCCAGCAGTCAGGGGGCTGGGGGTGGCTACACCTTC. As protein: CASSQGAGGGYTF.

The chain joins TRBV30 to TRBJ2-7; the D is unclear. From germline, CDR1 is GTSNPN and CDR2 SVGIG (reference sequence). The CDR3 covers 13 residues. Trimming cost V 0 bases and J 4 bases, with 10 bases left between them. The CDR3 protein is CAWSVLRTYEQYF. The DNA for the CDR3 is TGTGCCTGGAGTGTACTACGCACGTACGAGCAGTACTTC. Complete variable domain (other parts from reference TRBV30 and TRBJ2-7): SQTIHQWPATLVQPVGSPLSLECTVEGTSNPNLYWYRQAAGRGLQLLFYSVGIGQISSEVPQNLSASRPQDRQFILSSKKLLLSDSGFYLCAWSVLRTYEQYFGPGTRLTVT.

The gene calls are TRBV6-1 and TRBJ2-7; 8 bases line up with TRBD1. Unmatched junction bases numbered 7, after V lost 2 bases and J lost 4 bases. CDR3 length: 15 residues. The germline CDR1 and CDR2 sequences are MNHNS and SASEGT. CDR3 sequence (DNA): TGTGCCAGCAGTGAAAGACAGGGGCGTGGGTACGAGCAGTACTTC. Its translation is CASSERQGRGYEQYF.

As to this clonotype: This may arise from a read error, as a much more abundant clone is one base away. This chain uses TRBV6-1 with TRBJ1-1, with D hard to call. The CDR3 length is 14 residues. Germline V gene data show CDR1 as MNHNS and CDR2 as SASEGT. In nucleotides, the CDR3 is TGTGTCAGCAGCATTGTCCGATCGAACACTGAAGCTTTCTTT. The encoded protein is CVSSIVRSNTEAFF.

This chain connects TRBV2 to TRBJ2-5; 9 nucleotides align to TRBD2. Germline V CDR1 and CDR2: SNHLY, FYNNEI. After removal of 7 bases from V and 4 bases from J, the junction contained 7 bases not matched to a gene. The CDR3 has 14 residues. In DNA, the CDR3 is TGTGCCAGCACCGAACCAGCGGGGGGAGAGACCCAGTACTTC. It specifies CASTEPAGGETQYF.

This clonotype was picked up many times. The genes are TRBV6-1 and TRBJ2-5, with D perhaps being TRBD1 or TRBD2 (6 bases each). In germline, CDR1 is MNHNS, CDR2 SASEGT. Between the trimmed V and J ends, which lost 4 bases and 0 bases, there was a span of 9 bases. CDR3 length: 14 amino acids. CDR3 loop: CASSARGDQETQYF. In DNA form, the CDR3 reads TGTGCCAGCAGTGCTAGGGGGGACCAAGAGACCCAGTACTTC.

This clonotype was counted at least ten times. The CDR3 reads CASSGQGVEQYF. The CDR3 DNA is TGCGCCAGCAGTGGACAGGGGGTCGAGCAGTACTTC. The chain uses TRBV10-2 and TRBJ2-7; 9 bases map to TRBD1. The junction had 1 base not matched to a gene; V was cut back by 4 bases and J by 6 bases. CDR3 length: 12 residues. CDR1 is WSHSY and CDR2 is SAAADI in the germline V gene.

This clonotype was seen repeatedly, ten times or more. The V gene is TRBV20-1, the J gene TRBJ1-6; 7 positions match TRBD1. CDR3 length: 16 residues. Trimming took 2 bases from V and 10 from J; bases not matched to a gene: 14. Germline CDR1 is DFQATT and CDR2 is SNEGSKA (reference sequence). CDR3 coding DNA: TGCAGTGCTAGACCCGACAGGGCCTCGGGAAGGTCACCCCTCCACTTT. Protein: CSARPDRASGRSPLHF.

The sample holds many counts of this clonotype. The chain combines TRBV28 with TRBJ2-7; 9 positions agree with TRBD1. The germline CDR1 and CDR2 sequences are MDHEN and SYDVKM. V was pared by 9 bases and J by 6 bases, with 12 bases of the junction left unmatched. The CDR3 extends over 14 amino acids. The CDR3 DNA reads as TGTGCCAGTACTGACGGGACAGGGCCGGGCGAGCAGTACTTC. Encoded protein: CASTDGTGPGEQYF.

This clonotype has at least ten counts. The rearrangement links TRBV18 to TRBJ2-5, with D possibly TRBD2 on 6 matching bases. Per germline, CDR1 KGHSH and CDR2 LQKENI. CDR3 length equals 13 residues. Trimming took off 3 bases at V and 4 bases at J, with 9 bases between the two ends. CDR3 sequence reads: CASSPWGGETQYF. In DNA, the CDR3 is TGTGCCAGCTCACCCTGGGGAGGAGAGACCCAGTACTTC.

This clonotype was counted a few times. The chain combines TRBV11-2 with TRBJ1-3; a possible D gene is TRBD1 (5 bases). This CDR3 contains 15 residues. Trimming left V 1 base short and J 0 bases short, with 7 bases between. Germline loops: CDR1 SGHAT, CDR2 FQNNGV. DNA for the CDR3: TGTGCCAGCAGCTTAGTGGGGCACTCTGGAAACACCATATATTTT. Its translation is CASSLVGHSGNTIYF. Drawing the rest from reference TRBV11-2 and TRBJ1-3, the complete variable domain is EAGVAQSPRYKIIEKRQSVAFWCNPISGHATLYWYQQILGQGPKLLIQFQNNGVVDDSQLPKDRFSAERLKGVDSTLKIQPAKLEDSAVYLCASSLVGHSGNTIYFGEGSWLTVV.

This sequence joins TRBV20-1 and TRBJ2-2; D gene uncertain. In germline, CDR1 is DFQATT, CDR2 SNEGSKA (reference sequence). With 2 bases removed from V and 7 bases from J, the gap between germline ends came to 8 bases. The CDR3 is made up of 12 amino acids. Here the CDR3 reads CSARNRVGELFF. The CDR3 DNA follows: TGCAGTGCTAGAAATAGGGTCGGGGAGCTGTTTTTT.

This clonotype was detected ten times or more. The J gene is TRBJ2-2, the V gene TRBV20-1; D possibly uses TRBD1 or TRBD2 (5 bases each). The CDR3 is 14 residues long. The germline gives CDR1 DFQATT, CDR2 SNEGSKA (reference sequence). Trimming removed 3 bases at V and 1 base at J, with 9 bases between. This CDR3 reads CSASEGMNTGELFF. The DNA of the CDR3 is TGCAGTGCTAGTGAGGGGATGAACACCGGGGAGCTGTTTTTT.

The sample holds many counts of this clonotype. The V call is TRBV6-1, the J call TRBJ2-2; 8 positions agree with TRBD1. Germline CDR1 is MNHNS and CDR2 is SASEGT. The length of the CDR3 is 14 residues. The ends lost 4 bases at V and 6 bases at J; junction bases unmatched: 4. CDR3 nucleotide sequence: TGTGCCAGCAGTGGACAGGGGTGGGCCGGGGAGCTGTTTTTT. Translating gives CASSGQGWAGELFF.

With respect to this clonotype: This likely comes from a read error, as the CDR3 has no conserved phenylalanine or tryptophan at its end. The rearrangement uses TRBV2 and TRBJ2-5; possibly TRBD1 or TRBD2 for D (6 bases each). CDR1 is SNHLY, CDR2 FYNNEI, per germline. Trimming left V 1 base short and J 1 base short, with 13 bases between. CDR3 length: 16 residues. Written as DNA, the CDR3 is TGTGCCAGCAGTGAAGTTTGGGGGGCGATCCAAGAGACCCAGTACTCC. It is translated as CASSEVWGAIQETQYS.

In its sample, this clonotype was seen a few times. The CDR3 protein is CASTAGAYGYTF. As DNA, the CDR3 is TGTGCCAGCACCGCAGGGGCCTATGGCTACACCTTC. The rearrangement joins TRBV6-1 to TRBJ1-2, with D possibly being TRBD1 (6 bases). The length of the CDR3 is 12 residues. Germline V gene sequence: CDR1 MNHNS, CDR2 SASEGT. Trimming pared 7 bases from V and 4 bases from J, leaving 10 bases between.

This clonotype has only a few counts. The chain combines TRBV9 with TRBJ2-2, with 8 positions matching TRBD2. The CDR3 sequence is 15 residues long. The junction had 10 bases not matched to a gene; V was cut back by 4 bases and J by 8 bases. Germline values: CDR1 SGDLS, CDR2 YYNGEE. CDR3 residues: CASSPRRTSSGELFF. CDR3 in DNA: TGTGCCAGCAGCCCGAGGAGGACTAGCTCGGGGGAGCTGTTTTTT. The full variable domain, with the rest looked up from reference TRBV9 and TRBJ2-2, is DSGVTQTPKHLITATGQRVTLRCSPRSGDLSVYWYQQSLDQGLQFLIQYYNGEERAKGNILERFSAQQFPDLHSELNLSSLELGDSALYFCASSPRRTSSGELFFGEGSRLTVL.

This chain joins TRBV11-2 and TRBJ1-5; no clear D gene. Germline V CDR1 and CDR2: SGHAT, FQNNGV. This CDR3 has 13 residues. V was clipped by 7 bases and J by 4 bases, with 11 bases between them. The CDR3: CASTEQPNQPQHF. The CDR3 DNA is TGTGCCAGCACTGAACAGCCTAATCAGCCCCAGCATTTT.

The chain has TRBV3-1 and TRBJ1-6, with D perhaps matching TRBD1 (5 bases). The CDR3 extends over 20 amino acids. Germline V lookup: CDR1 LGHDT, CDR2 YNNKEL (reference sequence). Trimming took 5 bases from V and 0 from J, leaving 23 bases between them. The CDR3, as DNA: TGTGCCAGCAGCACTACGGCGCCCACGTGGGGGAGCTCCTATAATTCACCCCTCCACTTT. Translating gives CASSTTAPTWGSSYNSPLHF.